This paragraph reports one T cell receptor beta chain. The antigen remains undetermined. This record belongs to a study of T cell responses to AZD1222 COVID-19 vaccine. Whole-study results and caveats: Donors, mostly white British, included more females; clonal diversity was possibly underestimated. It was only after the peak T cell response that any repertoires were sampled.

The data were produced by immunoSEQ multiplex PCR, yet TCRdb's version contains in-frame clones alone and is incomplete. There are tens of thousands of clones in the sample; 80% to 90% occur only once, and about 5.8% lies in the top ten. CDR3 size: 14 residues. The germline gives CDR1 SGHRS, CDR2 YFSETQ. The V and J ends lost 5 bases and 2 bases respectively, with 11 bases between them. This chain connects TRBV5-1 to TRBJ1-3; D may be TRBD1 (6 bases). The specimen comprised peripheral blood, sampled on day 0 of AZD1222 vaccination. The receptor was derived from an adult in good health. CDR3: CASSREGAGNTIYF. CDR3 DNA sequence: TGCGCCAGCAGTCGCGAGGGGGCTGGAAACACCATATATTTT.